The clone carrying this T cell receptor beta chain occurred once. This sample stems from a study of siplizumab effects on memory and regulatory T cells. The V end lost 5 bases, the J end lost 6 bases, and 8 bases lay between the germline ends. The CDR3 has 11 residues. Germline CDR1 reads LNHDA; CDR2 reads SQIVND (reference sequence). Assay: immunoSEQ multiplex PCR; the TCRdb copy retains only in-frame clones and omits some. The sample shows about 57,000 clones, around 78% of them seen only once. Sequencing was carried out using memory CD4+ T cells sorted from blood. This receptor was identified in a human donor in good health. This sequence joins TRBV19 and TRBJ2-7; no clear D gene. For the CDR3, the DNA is TGTGCCAGTAGTTCCACGTCCGAGCAGTACTTC. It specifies CASSSTSEQYF.